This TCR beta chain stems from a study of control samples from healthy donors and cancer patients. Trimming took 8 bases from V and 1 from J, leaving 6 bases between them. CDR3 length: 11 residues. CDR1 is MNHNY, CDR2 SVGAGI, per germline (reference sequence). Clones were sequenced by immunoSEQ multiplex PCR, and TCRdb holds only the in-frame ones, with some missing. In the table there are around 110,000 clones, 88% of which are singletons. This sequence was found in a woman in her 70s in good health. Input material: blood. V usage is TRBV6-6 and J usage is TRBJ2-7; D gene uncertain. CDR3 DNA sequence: TGTGCCAGCCTGGAGTCCTACGAGCAGTACTTC. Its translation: CASLESYEQYF.